This T cell receptor (beta chain) comes out of a study of T cell changes during pregnancy in multiple sclerosis. TCRdb's table, derived via immunoSEQ multiplex PCR, lists solely in-frame clones and lacks some. The sample records roughly 61,000 clones, 90% to 95% being singletons. After removal of 0 bases from V and 6 bases from J, the junction contained 5 bases not matched to a gene. Germline CDR1 and CDR2: SGHRS and YFSETQ. The CDR3 extends over 14 amino acids. Source: CD8+ T cells from peripheral blood mononuclear cells, taken after pregnancy. The clonotype comes from a female donor with multiple sclerosis, enrolled in a pregnancy study. The genes are TRBV5-1 and TRBJ2-7; 8 bases line up with TRBD1. CDR3 in amino acids: CASSLASGGLEQYF. The CDR3 nucleotides read TGCGCCAGCAGCTTGGCCTCAGGGGGCCTCGAGCAGTACTTC.